The rows below give T cell receptor beta chains drawn from one sample of a study of cytomegalovirus exposure and HLA in healthy donors. Profiling relied on immunoSEQ multiplex PCR, and the TCRdb table lists in-frame clones only, not all of them. The data hold approximately 100,000 clones, with about 76% observed a single time. Sequenced material: PBMCs. These receptors were collected from a woman under 40 in good health and CMV-seronegative. Each CDR3 is given with its conserved first and last residue.

v_gene: TRBV28
j_gene: TRBJ1-1
CDR3aa: CASSSMNTEAFF

v_gene: TRBV4-3
j_gene: TRBJ1-2
CDR3aa: CASSQDLGQGVGGYTF

v_gene: TRBV4-1
j_gene: TRBJ2-5
CDR3aa: CASSQGGGGKTQYF

v_gene: TRBV11-2
j_gene: TRBJ2-7
CDR3aa: CASSLSGTETYEQYF

v_gene: TRBV25-1
j_gene: TRBJ2-2
CDR3aa: CASKGQGNTGELFF

v_gene: TRBV19
j_gene: TRBJ2-5
CDR3aa: CASSASGETQYF

v_gene: TRBV11-1
j_gene: TRBJ2-7
CDR3aa: CASGSRTGGFYEQYF

v_gene: TRBV25-1
j_gene: TRBJ1-2
CDR3aa: CASSVGEGGYTF

v_gene: TRBV19
j_gene: TRBJ2-3
CDR3aa: CASSTPAAGGITTQYF

v_gene: TRBV11-2
j_gene: TRBJ2-1
CDR3aa: CASRPFPGEQFF

v_gene: TRBV11-2
j_gene: TRBJ2-1
CDR3aa: CASSPGLAGGPRNEQFF

v_gene: TRBV9
j_gene: TRBJ2-5
CDR3aa: CASSVATGGQGFQYF

v_gene: TRBV9
j_gene: TRBJ2-7
CDR3aa: CASSVAVTGSEQYF

v_gene: TRBV18
j_gene: TRBJ1-2
CDR3aa: CASSPGQYYGYTF

v_gene: TRBV7-8
j_gene: TRBJ2-3
CDR3aa: CASSSPSDGGSTDTQYF

v_gene: TRBV2
j_gene: TRBJ2-1
CDR3aa: CASSERTTRYNEQFF

v_gene: TRBV7-2
j_gene: TRBJ1-4
CDR3aa: CASSSRGPEKLFF

v_gene: TRBV7-9
j_gene: TRBJ1-1
CDR3aa: CSSSLPPGQLNTEAFF

v_gene: TRBV7-9
j_gene: TRBJ1-1
CDR3aa: CASSPETDVAFF

v_gene: TRBV7-7
j_gene: TRBJ2-5
CDR3aa: CASSPVGGKGETQYF

v_gene: TRBV7-9
j_gene: TRBJ1-1
CDR3aa: CSSSLPRGSAEAFF

v_gene: TRBV9
j_gene: TRBJ2-1
CDR3aa: CASSVDLNNEQFF

v_gene: TRBV6-1
j_gene: TRBJ1-5
CDR3aa: CASSVVPPQHF

v_gene: TRBV25-1
j_gene: TRBJ2-7
CDR3aa: CASSSGLAASYEQYF

v_gene: TRBV6-1
j_gene: TRBJ2-7
CDR3aa: CASSGDGGGDEQYF

v_gene: TRBV5-1
j_gene: TRBJ2-5
CDR3aa: CASSLGIARETQYF

v_gene: TRBV6-6
j_gene: TRBJ2-4
CDR3aa: CASSYSWGARDIQYF

v_gene: TRBV9
j_gene: TRBJ2-7
CDR3aa: CASSPRGQEPPGRSYEQYF

v_gene: TRBV5-5
j_gene: TRBJ1-5
CDR3aa: CASSIAGGEDQPQHF

v_gene: TRBV27
j_gene: TRBJ2-5
CDR3aa: CASSPSSGRAPGEQYF

v_gene: TRBV28
j_gene: TRBJ2-1
CDR3aa: CASPPSDFSYNEQFF

v_gene: TRBV19
j_gene: TRBJ2-1
CDR3aa: CASIGQGGEEQFF

v_gene: TRBV7-9
j_gene: TRBJ1-2
CDR3aa: CASSLALRAENYGYTF

v_gene: TRBV5-1
j_gene: TRBJ2-2
CDR3aa: CASSRGQGLNTGELFF

v_gene: TRBV18
j_gene: TRBJ2-7
CDR3aa: CASSPSGTDGYEQYF

v_gene: TRBV9
j_gene: TRBJ2-2
CDR3aa: CASSLGTSGNRLGGELFF

v_gene: TRBV7-2
j_gene: TRBJ2-5
CDR3aa: CASSLGLARETQYF

v_gene: TRBV19
j_gene: TRBJ2-1
CDR3aa: CASSAGGRGVGYNEQFF

v_gene: TRBV5-5
j_gene: TRBJ1-3
CDR3aa: CASSLGGHLSGNTIYF

v_gene: TRBV6-4
j_gene: TRBJ2-2
CDR3aa: CASSMTGGTGELFF

v_gene: TRBV4-1
j_gene: TRBJ2-5
CDR3aa: CASSPNPGNQETQYF